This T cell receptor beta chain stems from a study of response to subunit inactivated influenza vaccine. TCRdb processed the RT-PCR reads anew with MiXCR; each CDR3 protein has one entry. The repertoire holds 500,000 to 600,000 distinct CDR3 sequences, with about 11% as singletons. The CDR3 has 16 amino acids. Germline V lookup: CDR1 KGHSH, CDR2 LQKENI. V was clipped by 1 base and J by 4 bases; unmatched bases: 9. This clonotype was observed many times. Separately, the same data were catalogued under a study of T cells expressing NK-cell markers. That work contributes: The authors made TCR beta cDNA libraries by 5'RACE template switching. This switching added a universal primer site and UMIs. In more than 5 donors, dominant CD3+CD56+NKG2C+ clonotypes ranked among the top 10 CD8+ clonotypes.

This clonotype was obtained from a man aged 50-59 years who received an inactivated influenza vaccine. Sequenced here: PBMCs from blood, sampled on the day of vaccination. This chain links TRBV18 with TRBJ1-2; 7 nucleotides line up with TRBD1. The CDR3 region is CASSPLGDREGYGYTF. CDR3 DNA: TGTGCCAGCTCACCACTAGGCGACAGGGAGGGCTATGGCTACACCTTC.